These 32 T cell receptor beta chains were all obtained from the same sample, sequenced in a study of cytomegalovirus exposure and HLA in healthy donors. The PCR contained 60 Vbeta and 13 Jbeta primers. TCRdb's table, derived via immunoSEQ multiplex PCR, lists solely in-frame clones and lacks some. The sample includes fewer than 180,000 clones, 63% of them seen just once. The specimen was PBMCs. These TCRs come from a woman in her fifties or sixties in good health and CMV-seropositive.

The chain employs TRBV14 and TRBJ2-1, with D tentatively TRBD1 (6 bases). Germline V CDR1 and CDR2: SGHDN, FVKESK. The CDR3 length is 12 residues. Between the trimmed V and J ends, which lost 5 bases and 10 bases, there was a span of 12 bases. In nucleotides, the CDR3 is TGTGCCAGCAGCAACAGGGAGCTCGAGCAGTTCTTC. Its translation is CASSNRELEQFF. The full variable domain, rest sourced from reference TRBV14 and TRBJ2-1, is EAGVTQFPSHSVIEKGQTVTLRCDPISGHDNLYWYRRVMGKEIKFLLHFVKESKQDESGMPNNRFLAERTGGTYSTLKVQPAELEDSGVYFCASSNRELEQFFGPGTRLTVL.

This clone has more than one count but fewer than ten. In the same sample, other DNA sequences code for this CDR3. This chain joins TRBV7-9 and TRBJ1-1; 7 bases match TRBD1. After removal of 2 bases from V and 1 base from J, the junction contained 1 base not matched to a gene. The length of the CDR3 is 14 residues. Germline V gene sequence: CDR1 SEHNR, CDR2 FQNEAQ (reference sequence). Here the CDR3 reads CASSLRGQNTEAFF. The CDR3 coding sequence is TGTGCCAGCAGCTTAAGGGGGCAGAACACTGAAGCTTTCTTT.

The chain combines TRBV5-6 with TRBJ2-4; 7 bases map to TRBD1. CDR1 SGHDT and CDR2 YYEEEE come from the germline V gene. The CDR3 covers 14 residues. J lost 8 bases, V lost 4 bases, and 9 bases had no gene match. This CDR3 is CASSQLQGVDIQYF. DNA for the CDR3: TGTGCCAGCAGCCAACTTCAGGGGGTAGACATTCAGTACTTC.

The gene calls are TRBV27 and TRBJ2-7; the D is unclear. There are 16 residues in the CDR3. Germline V gene lookup returns CDR1 MNHEY and CDR2 SMNVEV (reference sequence). Trimming took 2 bases from V and 3 from J, leaving 17 bases between them. The CDR3 bases are TGTGCCAGCAGTTTAAACACAGTAAACCCAGGCTACGAGCAGTACTTC. Its protein product is CASSLNTVNPGYEQYF.

The V and J genes are TRBV7-9 and TRBJ2-7; D possibly corresponds to TRBD2 (5 bases). The CDR3 loop spans 13 amino acids. Germline V gives CDR1 SEHNR, CDR2 FQNEAQ (reference sequence). Trimming removed 1 base from V and 5 bases from J, with 9 bases in between. The CDR3 sequence: CASSLGGKHEQYF. The CDR3 coding sequence is TGTGCCAGCAGCTTAGGAGGGAAGCACGAGCAGTACTTC. Drawing the rest from reference TRBV7-9 and TRBJ2-7, the complete variable domain is DTGVSQNPRHKITKRGQNVTFRCDPISEHNRLYWYRQTLGQGPEFLTYFQNEAQLEKSRLLSDRFSAERPKGSFSTLEIQRTEQGDSAMYLCASSLGGKHEQYFGPGTRLTVT.

This clone was seen only a few times. This chain uses TRBV19 with TRBJ2-1; a weak D match, TRBD2 (6 bases). CDR3 length: 17 amino acids. Per germline, CDR1 LNHDA and CDR2 SQIVND (reference sequence). Trimming took 6 bases from V and 0 from J, leaving 18 bases between them. CDR3 in amino acids: CASSPPLASSSYNEQFF. For the CDR3, the DNA is TGTGCCAGTAGCCCCCCCCTAGCGAGCAGCTCCTACAATGAGCAGTTCTTC.

This clone was seen a few times. V usage is TRBV11-2 and J usage is TRBJ2-1, with D possibly being TRBD2 (6 bases). Trimming stripped 3 bases from V and 8 bases from J, with 23 bases between. Germline assignment: CDR1 SGHAT and CDR2 FQNNGV. The length of the CDR3 is 17 residues. This CDR3 is CASSFLPSSASPDEQFF. CDR3 DNA: TGTGCCAGCAGCTTTCTCCCTTCTAGCGCTAGTCCGGATGAGCAGTTCTTC.

This clone has only one observation. The chain combines TRBV11-3 with TRBJ2-1, with unresolved D. Germline CDR1 is SGHNT and CDR2 is YENEEA. Trimming pared 3 bases from V and 6 bases from J, leaving 9 bases between. The CDR3 sequence is 13 residues long. CDR3 residues: CASSFLVGNEQFF. CDR3 DNA sequence: TGTGCCAGCAGCTTCCTGGTCGGCAATGAGCAGTTCTTC.

For this clone: Other DNA sequences in this sample translate to the same CDR3. The rearrangement links TRBV29-1 to TRBJ1-5; 10 nucleotides align to TRBD1. Germline V gene data show CDR1 as SQVTM and CDR2 as ANQGSEA. The V segment lost 6 bases and the J segment 2 bases; nucleotides outside the gene matches: 1. The CDR3 runs to 13 residues. CDR3 in amino acids: CSVGTGGNQPQHF. In DNA, the CDR3 is TGCAGCGTGGGGACAGGGGGCAATCAGCCCCAGCATTTT. The full variable domain, its missing parts supplied by reference TRBV29-1 and TRBJ1-5, is SAVISQKPSRDICQRGTSLTIQCQVDSQVTMMFWYRQQPGQSLTLIATANQGSEATYESGFVIDKFPISRPNLTFSTLTVSNMSPEDSSIYLCSVGTGGNQPQHFGDGTRLSIL.

This clone showed up just once. J is TRBJ1-2 and V is TRBV28; possibly TRBD1 for D (5 bases). CDR3 length: 15 amino acids. Per the germline V gene, CDR1 is MDHEN and CDR2 is SYDVKM. The germline V and J ends were trimmed by 4 bases and 4 bases, with 16 bases remaining between them. In DNA, the CDR3 is TGTGCCAGCAGTTCGCTAGTCGGGGGAGCCTATGGCTACACCTTC. It translates to CASSSLVGGAYGYTF.

The chain is built from TRBV5-1 and TRBJ2-7, with TRBD2 matching over 10 bases. The CDR3 has 17 residues. J lost 0 bases, V lost 2 bases, and 8 bases had no gene match. Germline V lookup: CDR1 SGHRS, CDR2 YFSETQ. CDR3 in amino acids: CASSFKAGGRSSYEQYF. DNA for the CDR3: TGCGCCAGCAGCTTTAAAGCGGGAGGGCGGAGCTCCTACGAGCAGTACTTC.

V and J are TRBV6-1 and TRBJ2-7, with 8 positions matching TRBD2. This CDR3 has 16 residues. Per germline, CDR1 MNHNS and CDR2 SASEGT. Unmatched junction bases numbered 9, after V lost 2 bases and J lost 3 bases. The DNA of the CDR3 is TGTGCCAGCAGTGAAAACCGAGCGGGAGCAGGCTACGAGCAGTACTTC. It is translated as CASSENRAGAGYEQYF.

The chain carries TRBV6-5 and TRBJ1-2; 10 nucleotides match TRBD1. The CDR3 totals 15 residues. V was clipped by 6 bases and J by 5 bases; unmatched bases: 9. CDR1 MNHEY and CDR2 SVGAGI come from the germline V gene. The CDR3 nucleotides read TGTGCCAGCAGCAAGAGGTTGGACAGGGGGTATGGCTACACCTTC. It specifies CASSKRLDRGYGYTF.

This clone appeared a few times. Compared with germline, one end of the junction differs, possibly owing to a read error. J is TRBJ2-1 and V is TRBV6-1, with 7 bases identical to TRBD1. The CDR3 runs 14 residues. From germline, CDR1 is MNHNS and CDR2 SASEGT. CDR3 loop: CASIRTGSFNEQFF. CDR3 coding DNA: TGTGCCAGCATACGGACAGGTTCCTTCAATGAGCAGTTCTTC.

This rearrangement joins TRBV30 to TRBJ1-1, with a weak D call TRBD1 (6 bases). V gave up 3 bases and J gave up 4 bases, with 21 bases separating them. CDR1 and CDR2 (germline): GTSNPN, SVGIG (reference sequence). The CDR3 is 16 amino acids. CDR3 region: CAWSNLGQRAGTEAFF. For the CDR3, the DNA is TGTGCCTGGAGCAACTTGGGACAACGGGCGGGCACTGAAGCTTTCTTT.

This chain links TRBV6-5 with TRBJ2-2, with a possible D match to TRBD2 (6 bases). V lost 5 bases to trimming and J lost 2 bases, with 12 bases between them. The CDR3 sequence is 15 residues long. Germline CDR1 is MNHEY and CDR2 is SVGAGI. The CDR3 DNA sequence: TGTGCCAGCAGTATCGGGACTTATAACACCGGGGAGCTGTTTTTT. Its translation: CASSIGTYNTGELFF.

This clone was found a few times. The chain recombines TRBV10-3 with TRBJ2-7, with D maybe TRBD1 (6 bases). The CDR3 is 13 amino acids. Germline V gene lookup returns CDR1 ENHRY and CDR2 SYGVKD. Trimming removed 6 bases at V and 9 bases at J, with 18 bases between. In nucleotides, the CDR3 is TGTGCCATCAGCTTTAATTCCCCAGGGGTGCAGTACTTC. It is translated as CAISFNSPGVQYF.

This clone was seen a handful of times. The chain carries TRBV28 and TRBJ1-5; D might be TRBD1 (6 bases). The CDR3 contains 15 residues. The germline CDR1 and CDR2 sequences are MDHEN and SYDVKM. V was pared by 6 bases and J by 7 bases, with 19 bases between. CDR3 residues: CASRPRGQGWQPQHF. The CDR3 nucleotides read TGTGCCAGCAGACCAAGGGGACAAGGGTGGCAGCCCCAGCATTTT.

This clone was detected only once. The chain carries TRBV18 and TRBJ1-2; D is possibly TRBD1 (6 bases). CDR1 and CDR2 (germline): KGHSH, LQKENI. The CDR3 is 15 residues long. The ends were cut back, 2 bases at V and 8 bases at J, with 18 bases in the middle. CDR3 in amino acids: CASSPTTGMAEGYTF. CDR3 coding DNA: TGTGCCAGCTCACCAACCACAGGGATGGCGGAAGGCTACACCTTC.

The chain employs TRBV27 and TRBJ2-1; D possibly corresponds to TRBD2 (5 bases). The CDR3 length is 15 residues. Trimming left V 7 bases short and J 4 bases short, with 17 bases between. Per the germline V gene, CDR1 is MNHEY and CDR2 is SMNVEV (reference sequence). The chain's CDR3 is CASISWAGVYNEQFF. The DNA for the CDR3 is TGTGCCAGCATCTCCTGGGCGGGTGTTTACAATGAGCAGTTCTTC.

The chain uses TRBV6-5 and TRBJ1-2, with 7 bases that match TRBD1. After removal of 5 bases from V and 8 bases from J, the junction contained 5 bases not matched to a gene. This CDR3 is built from 12 residues. Germline loops: CDR1 MNHEY, CDR2 SVGAGI. CDR3 region: CASSRDSNGYTF. CDR3 in DNA: TGTGCCAGCAGTCGGGACAGTAACGGCTACACCTTC.

The J gene is TRBJ2-1, the V gene TRBV19, with 7 nucleotides matching TRBD1. With 8 bases clipped from V and 0 bases from J, the junction kept 10 bases outside the gene matches. The CDR3 runs 16 residues. Germline CDR1 and CDR2: LNHDA and SQIVND (reference sequence). The CDR3 loop is CASSGQFPSSYNEQFF. For the CDR3, the DNA is TGTGCCAGTTCGGGACAGTTTCCTAGCTCCTACAATGAGCAGTTCTTC.

The count of this clone is one. The chain links TRBV2 to TRBJ2-6; maybe TRBD1 (5 bases). CDR3 length equals 19 residues. Looked up from germline, CDR1 is SNHLY and CDR2 is FYNNEI. Trimming shortened V by 1 base and J by 0 bases, and 16 bases separated the two germline ends. CDR3 DNA sequence: TGTGCCAGCAGTGAAGGCCCCCCTGACAGCTACTCTGGGGCCAACGTCCTGACTTTC. Amino acid sequence: CASSEGPPDSYSGANVLTF.

A remark on this clone: An end of the junction does not agree with germline; a read error may underlie this. The V call is TRBV6-4, the J call TRBJ1-1, with D possibly matching TRBD1 (6 bases). CDR3 length equals 14 residues. In germline, CDR1 is MRHNA, CDR2 SNTAGT. CDR3 nucleotides: TGTGCCAGCAGTGTAGGGGGGGATGGCACTGAAGCTTCCTTT. As protein: CASSVGGDGTEASF.

This chain joins TRBV5-4 and TRBJ2-1; 8 bases align to TRBD2. Looked up from germline, CDR1 is SGHNT and CDR2 is YYREEE (reference sequence). Germline trimming cut 4 bases from V and 7 bases from J; bases unmatched to any gene: 13. The CDR3 extends over 16 amino acids. Written as DNA, the CDR3 is TGTGCCAGCAGCCAGGAAAGCGGGAGAAGTGGGAATGAGCAGTTCTTC. It is translated as CASSQESGRSGNEQFF.

V is TRBV5-1 and J is TRBJ1-1; D is possibly TRBD1 (5 bases). V lost 0 bases to trimming and J lost 11 bases, with 11 bases between them. Looked up from germline, CDR1 is SGHRS and CDR2 is YFSETQ. This CDR3 contains 12 residues. The CDR3 region is CASSLGAGNAFF. CDR3 bases: TGCGCCAGCAGCTTGGGGGCAGGGAACGCTTTCTTT.

This clone was detected a few times. This chain connects TRBV5-1 to TRBJ1-4; 8 nucleotides line up with TRBD1. Germline CDR1 and CDR2: SGHRS and YFSETQ. The CDR3 is made up of 14 amino acids. V was pared by 4 bases and J by 8 bases, with 7 bases of the junction left unmatched. CDR3 protein: CASSPGQGGEKLFF. DNA of the CDR3: TGCGCCAGCAGCCCAGGACAGGGAGGGGAAAAACTGTTTTTT.

This clone was detected a few times. V gene TRBV28 combines with J gene TRBJ2-7, with 11 bases that match TRBD2. Losses at the gene ends were 6 bases for V and 0 bases for J; bases not matched to a gene: 4. CDR3 length: 15 amino acids. Germline V gives CDR1 MDHEN, CDR2 SYDVKM. CDR3 bases: TGTGCCAGCAGCCCACTAGCGGGAGCCTCCTACGAGCAGTACTTC. It translates to CASSPLAGASYEQYF.

V is TRBV5-6 and J is TRBJ2-5; possible D gene TRBD1, 6 bases. The J call may be faulty, since TRBJ2-7 better matches the DNA end. Germline V gene lookup returns CDR1 SGHDT and CDR2 YYEEEE. This CDR3 contains 15 residues. CDR3 nucleotides: TGTGCCAGCAGTTACGGGACAACGCCCTCCTACGAGCAGTACTTC. Residues: CASSYGTTPSYEQYF.

This sequence joins TRBV4-2 and TRBJ2-5, with TRBD2 matching 14 bases. CDR1 and CDR2 (germline): LGHNA, YNFKEQ. Trimming at V came to 0 bases and at J to 11 bases, leaving 20 bases not matched to a gene. There are 20 residues in the CDR3. CDR3 region: CASSQDYPVPGLAGGGEQYF. The CDR3 coding sequence is TGTGCCAGCAGCCAAGATTATCCAGTCCCCGGACTAGCGGGAGGAGGGGAGCAGTACTTC.

This clone has at least ten counts. The J gene is TRBJ2-1, the V gene TRBV18; TRBD2 aligns across 9 bases. The trim removed 2 bases at V and 3 bases at J, leaving 5 bases unmatched. In germline, CDR1 is KGHSH, CDR2 LQKENI. CDR3 length equals 16 residues. The CDR3 protein is CASSPISGRLYNEQFF. For the CDR3, the DNA is TGTGCCAGCTCACCAATAAGCGGGAGGCTCTACAATGAGCAGTTCTTC.

CDR3 nucleotide sequence: TGTGCCAGCAGCCCGGGACAGCTGCCCTCCTACGAGCAGTACTTC. Its translation is CASSPGQLPSYEQYF. The chain couples TRBV5-8 to TRBJ2-7; 7 bases match TRBD1. The trim removed 4 bases at V and 0 bases at J, leaving 7 bases unmatched. CDR3 length: 15 amino acids. Germline CDR1 SGHTS, CDR2 YDEGEE.